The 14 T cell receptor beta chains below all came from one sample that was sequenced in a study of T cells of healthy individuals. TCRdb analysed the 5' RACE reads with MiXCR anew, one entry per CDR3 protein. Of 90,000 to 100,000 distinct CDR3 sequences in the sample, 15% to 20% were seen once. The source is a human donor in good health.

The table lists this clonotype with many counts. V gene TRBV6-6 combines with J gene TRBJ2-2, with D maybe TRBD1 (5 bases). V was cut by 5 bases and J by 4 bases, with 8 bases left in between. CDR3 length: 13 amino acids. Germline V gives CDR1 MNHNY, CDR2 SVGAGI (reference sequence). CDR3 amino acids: CASSRTPTGELFF. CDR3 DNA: TGTGCCAGCAGTAGGACACCCACCGGGGAGCTGTTTTTT.

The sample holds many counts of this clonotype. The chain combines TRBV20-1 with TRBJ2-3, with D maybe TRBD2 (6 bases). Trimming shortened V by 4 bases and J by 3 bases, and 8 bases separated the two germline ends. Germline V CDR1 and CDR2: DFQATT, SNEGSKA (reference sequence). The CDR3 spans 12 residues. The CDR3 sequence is CSAKTSTDTQYF. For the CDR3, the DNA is TGCAGTGCTAAGACTAGTACAGATACGCAGTATTTT.

CDR3 DNA sequence: TGTGCCAGCAGTAATACCGGGACTAGCAGAGAGACCCAGTACTTC. It yields the protein CASSNTGTSRETQYF. The chain is built from TRBV6-2 or TRBV6-3 and TRBJ2-5, with TRBD2 matching over 9 bases. The CDR3 is made up of 15 amino acids. V was pared by 5 bases and J by 4 bases, with 8 bases of the junction left unmatched. Germline-derived CDR1 and CDR2 are MNHEY and SVGEGT.

The CDR3 loop is CASSLRRHNEQFF. Written as DNA, the CDR3 is TGTGCCAGCAGCTTAAGAAGACACAATGAGCAGTTCTTC. The chain employs TRBV7-2 and TRBJ2-1; no reliable D call. Per the germline V gene, CDR1 is SGHTA and CDR2 is FQGNSA. The CDR3 loop spans 13 amino acids. V shed 2 bases and J shed 5 bases, with 7 bases lying between them.

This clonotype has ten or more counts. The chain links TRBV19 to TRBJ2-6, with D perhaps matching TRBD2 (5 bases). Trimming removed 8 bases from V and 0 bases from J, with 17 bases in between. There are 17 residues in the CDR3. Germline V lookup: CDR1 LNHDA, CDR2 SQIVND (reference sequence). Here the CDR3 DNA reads TGTGCCAGTCAGCTTACACGGGATTCCTCTGGGGCCAACGTCCTGACTTTC. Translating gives CASQLTRDSSGANVLTF.

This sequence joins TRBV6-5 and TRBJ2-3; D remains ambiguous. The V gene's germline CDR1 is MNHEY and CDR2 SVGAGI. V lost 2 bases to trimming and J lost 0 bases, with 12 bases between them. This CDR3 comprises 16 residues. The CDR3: CASSYIIGLSTDTQYF. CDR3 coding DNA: TGTGCCAGCAGTTACATAATCGGGTTAAGCACAGATACGCAGTATTTT.

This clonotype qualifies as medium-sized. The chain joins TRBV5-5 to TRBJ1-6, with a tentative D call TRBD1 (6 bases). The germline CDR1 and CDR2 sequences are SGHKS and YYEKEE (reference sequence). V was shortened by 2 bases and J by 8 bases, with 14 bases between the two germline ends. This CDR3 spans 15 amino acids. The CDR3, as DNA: TGTGCCAGCAGCTTACAGGGTTTTGAAGATTCACCCCTCCACTTT. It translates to CASSLQGFEDSPLHF.

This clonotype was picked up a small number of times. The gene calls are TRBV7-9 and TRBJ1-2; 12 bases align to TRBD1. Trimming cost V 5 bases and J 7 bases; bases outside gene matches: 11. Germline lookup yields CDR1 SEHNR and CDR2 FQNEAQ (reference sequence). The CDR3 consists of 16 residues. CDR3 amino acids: CASSAGTGTGGFGYTF. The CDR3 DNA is TGTGCCAGCAGCGCGGGGACTGGGACAGGGGGCTTTGGCTACACCTTC.

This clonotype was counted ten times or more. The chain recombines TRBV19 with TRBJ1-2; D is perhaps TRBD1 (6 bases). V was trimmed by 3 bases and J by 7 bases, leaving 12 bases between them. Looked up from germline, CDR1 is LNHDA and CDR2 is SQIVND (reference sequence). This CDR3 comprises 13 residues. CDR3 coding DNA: TGTGCCAGTAGTATCGACAGGAAACGTGGCTACACCTTC. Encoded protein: CASSIDRKRGYTF.

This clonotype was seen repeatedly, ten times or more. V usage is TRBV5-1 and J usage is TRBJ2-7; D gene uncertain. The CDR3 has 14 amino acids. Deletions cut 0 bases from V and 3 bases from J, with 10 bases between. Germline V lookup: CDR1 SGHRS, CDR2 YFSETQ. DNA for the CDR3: TGCGCCAGCAGCTTGGACAGTGGATACTACGAGCAGTACTTC. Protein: CASSLDSGYYEQYF.

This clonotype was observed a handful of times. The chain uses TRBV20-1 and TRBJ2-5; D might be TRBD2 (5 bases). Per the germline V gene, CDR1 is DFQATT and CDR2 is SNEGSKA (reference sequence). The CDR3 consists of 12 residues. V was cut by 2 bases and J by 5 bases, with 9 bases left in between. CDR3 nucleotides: TGCAGTGCTAGACTAGCAGCTGAGACCCAGTACTTC. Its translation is CSARLAAETQYF.

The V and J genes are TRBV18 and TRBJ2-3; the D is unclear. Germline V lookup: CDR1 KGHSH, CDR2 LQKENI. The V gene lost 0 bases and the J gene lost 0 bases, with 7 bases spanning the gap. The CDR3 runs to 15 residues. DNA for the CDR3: TGTGCCAGCTCACCACCTTCGGCTAGCACAGATACGCAGTATTTT. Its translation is CASSPPSASTDTQYF.

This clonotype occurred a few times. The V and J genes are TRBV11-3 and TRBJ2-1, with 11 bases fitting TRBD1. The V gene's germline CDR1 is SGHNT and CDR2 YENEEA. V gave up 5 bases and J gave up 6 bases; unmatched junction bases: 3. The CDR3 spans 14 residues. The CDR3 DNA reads TGTGCCAGCAGCGGACAGGGGGCACGCAATGAGCAGTTCTTC. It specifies CASSGQGARNEQFF.

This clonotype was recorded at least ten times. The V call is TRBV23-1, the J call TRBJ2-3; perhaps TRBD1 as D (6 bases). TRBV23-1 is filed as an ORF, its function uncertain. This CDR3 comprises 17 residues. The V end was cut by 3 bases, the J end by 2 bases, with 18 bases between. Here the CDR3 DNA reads TGCGCCAGCAGTCACGTTCGGACAGACACTACCACAGATACGCAGTATTTT. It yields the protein CASSHVRTDTTTDTQYF.